This T cell receptor beta chain was identified in a study of blood T cell repertoires in COVID-19. The CDR3 extends over 14 amino acids. The V gene lost 5 bases and the J gene lost 7 bases, with 18 bases spanning the gap. Germline CDR1 and CDR2: SGHTA and FQGNSA. Generated by immunoSEQ multiplex PCR, the TCRdb table keeps only in-frame clones and is missing some. The sample includes under 75,000 clones, about 76% seen only once; the top ten take roughly 28%. The receptor was derived from a woman aged 80 or older with active or convalescent COVID-19. The sample consisted of peripheral blood. This sequence joins TRBV7-2 and TRBJ2-7, with D perhaps TRBD1 (6 bases). This chain's CDR3 is CASSPGVAWEEQYF. CDR3 nucleotides: TGTGCCAGCAGCCCAGGGGTAGCGTGGGAGGAGCAGTACTTC.